Listed below are T cell receptor beta chains from one sample, sequenced in a study of spatial heterogeneity in lung cancer. MiXCR, run by TCRdb on the 5' RACE reads, gives a single entry per CDR3 protein. The sample consists of some 96,000 distinct CDR3 sequences, around 4.8% of them appearing once. The sequenced sample was lung tumor tissue, obtained at surgery. The receptors come from a male donor with early-stage non-small cell lung cancer. CDR3s include the opening cysteine and the closing phenylalanine or tryptophan. The order of the fields is CDR3 protein, CDR3 DNA, clone size, J gene, V gene, D gene. A D gene is named only where the DNA matches it firmly. Only some rows state a clone size, as once, few, many or a class for expanded clones.

cdr3_aa: CSARDLNAKSYNEQFF; cdr3_nt: TGCAGTGCTAGAGATCTAAACGCGAAATCCTACAATGAGCAGTTCTTC; clone_size: few; j_call: TRBJ2-1; v_call: TRBV20-1; d_call: .
cdr3_aa: CASSLGDERDEQYF; cdr3_nt: TGTGCCAGCAGCTTAGGGGACGAGAGGGACGAGCAGTACTTC; clone_size: .; j_call: TRBJ2-7; v_call: TRBV7-9; d_call: .
cdr3_aa: CASSVTASGRAGNEQFF; cdr3_nt: TGTGCCAGCAGCGTAACCGCTAGCGGGAGGGCCGGAAATGAGCAGTTCTTC; clone_size: few; j_call: TRBJ2-1; v_call: TRBV9; d_call: TRBD2
cdr3_aa: CASSLDSTSYNEQFF; cdr3_nt: TGCGCCAGCAGCTTAGACAGTACCTCCTACAATGAGCAGTTCTTC; clone_size: many; j_call: TRBJ2-1; v_call: TRBV5-1; d_call: .
cdr3_aa: CASTLGRANYGYTF; cdr3_nt: TGTGCCAGCACCCTAGGCAGGGCTAACTATGGCTACACCTTC; clone_size: many; j_call: TRBJ1-2; v_call: TRBV4-2; d_call: .
cdr3_aa: CASSLASSTDTQYF; cdr3_nt: TGTGCCAGCAGCTTGGCTAGCAGCACAGATACGCAGTATTTT; clone_size: many; j_call: TRBJ2-3; v_call: TRBV11-2; d_call: .
cdr3_aa: CASSPQGPGGTEAFF; cdr3_nt: TGTGCCAGCAGTCCCCAAGGCCCTGGGGGCACTGAAGCTTTCTTT; clone_size: .; j_call: TRBJ1-1; v_call: TRBV6-6; d_call: .
cdr3_aa: CASSPWDRSNHEQYF; cdr3_nt: TGTGCCAGCAGCCCCTGGGACAGGAGTAACCACGAGCAGTACTTC; clone_size: many; j_call: TRBJ2-7; v_call: TRBV3-1; d_call: TRBD1
cdr3_aa: CASSLVDTFYEQYF; cdr3_nt: TGTGCCAGCAGCTTGGTCGACACTTTCTACGAGCAGTACTTC; clone_size: few; j_call: TRBJ2-7; v_call: TRBV5-5; d_call: .
cdr3_aa: CSAGGLAGGSEQFF; cdr3_nt: TGCAGTGCTGGGGGACTAGCGGGAGGGTCTGAGCAGTTCTTC; clone_size: many; j_call: TRBJ2-1; v_call: TRBV20-1; d_call: TRBD2
cdr3_aa: CASSQDQEVIGYGYTF; cdr3_nt: TGTGCCAGCAGCCAAGACCAGGAGGTGATTGGATATGGCTACACCTTC; clone_size: many; j_call: TRBJ1-2; v_call: TRBV3-1; d_call: .
cdr3_aa: CASSRQGGNGYTF; cdr3_nt: TGTGCCAGCAGTCGTCAGGGGGGTAATGGCTACACCTTC; clone_size: .; j_call: TRBJ1-2; v_call: TRBV12-3/TRBV12-4; d_call: TRBD1
cdr3_aa: CASSPPSGRGTDTQYF; cdr3_nt: TGCGCCAGCAGCCCCCCTAGCGGGAGGGGCACAGATACGCAGTATTTT; clone_size: .; j_call: TRBJ2-3; v_call: TRBV4-1; d_call: TRBD2
cdr3_aa: CASSRLLTEPGEKLFF; cdr3_nt: TGCGCCAGCAGCCGTCTCCTGACGGAGCCGGGAGAAAAACTGTTTTTT; clone_size: many; j_call: TRBJ1-4; v_call: TRBV4-1; d_call: .
cdr3_aa: CASLKTGESEQYF; cdr3_nt: TGTGCCAGCCTTAAGACAGGGGAGAGCGAGCAGTACTTC; clone_size: .; j_call: TRBJ2-7; v_call: TRBV6-6; d_call: TRBD1
cdr3_aa: CASSPTGQGSTDTQYF; cdr3_nt: TGTGCCAGCAGTCCGACGGGACAGGGGAGCACAGATACGCAGTATTTT; clone_size: many; j_call: TRBJ2-3; v_call: TRBV27; d_call: TRBD1
cdr3_aa: CSVPGLLENEQFF; cdr3_nt: TGCAGCGTTCCGGGACTGTTGGAGAATGAGCAGTTCTTC; clone_size: many; j_call: TRBJ2-1; v_call: TRBV29-1; d_call: .
cdr3_aa: CSARVDQGTYEQYF; cdr3_nt: TGCAGTGCTAGGGTAGACCAGGGAACCTACGAGCAGTACTTC; clone_size: many; j_call: TRBJ2-7; v_call: TRBV20-1; d_call: .
cdr3_aa: CASSIGGRGQPQHF; cdr3_nt: TGTGCCAGTAGTATAGGGGGCAGGGGTCAGCCCCAGCATTTT; clone_size: many; j_call: TRBJ1-5; v_call: TRBV19; d_call: .
cdr3_aa: CASSLRDTSIYF; cdr3_nt: TGTGCCAGCAGTTTAAGGGACACCAGCATATATTTT; clone_size: many; j_call: TRBJ1-3; v_call: TRBV12-3/TRBV12-4; d_call: .
cdr3_aa: CASSFPGAGELFF; cdr3_nt: TGTGCCAGCAGTTTCCCCGGGGCCGGGGAGCTGTTTTTT; clone_size: many; j_call: TRBJ2-2; v_call: TRBV28; d_call: .
cdr3_aa: CASTRLTSGRFSAKNIQYF; cdr3_nt: TGTGCCAGCACTCGCCTTACTAGCGGGAGGTTCTCGGCCAAAAACATTCAGTACTTC; clone_size: many; j_call: TRBJ2-4; v_call: TRBV6-5; d_call: TRBD2
cdr3_aa: CASSQGDGHYEQYF; cdr3_nt: TGTGCCAGCAGCCAAGGGGACGGCCACTACGAGCAGTACTTC; clone_size: many; j_call: TRBJ2-7; v_call: TRBV3-1; d_call: .
cdr3_aa: CASSSTGVNYGYTF; cdr3_nt: TGTGCCAGCAGTTCGACAGGGGTGAACTATGGCTACACCTTC; clone_size: many; j_call: TRBJ1-2; v_call: TRBV27; d_call: TRBD1
cdr3_aa: CASSLVASGGGDSPLHF; cdr3_nt: TGTGCCAGCAGCTTGGTGGCGTCAGGGGGAGGTGATTCACCCCTCCACTTT; clone_size: many; j_call: TRBJ1-6; v_call: TRBV5-6; d_call: TRBD1
cdr3_aa: CSARPLDRALTGELFF; cdr3_nt: TGCAGTGCTAGACCGTTGGACAGGGCCCTAACCGGGGAGCTGTTTTTT; clone_size: many; j_call: TRBJ2-2; v_call: TRBV20-1; d_call: TRBD1
cdr3_aa: CASSQERFGETQYF; cdr3_nt: TGTGCCAGCAGCCAAGAACGGTTCGGAGAGACCCAGTACTTC; clone_size: many; j_call: TRBJ2-5; v_call: TRBV14; d_call: .
cdr3_aa: CASRPGTSGSTFF; cdr3_nt: TGTGCCAGCAGACCCGGGACTAGCGGGAGTACATTCTTC; clone_size: .; j_call: TRBJ2-1; v_call: TRBV3-1; d_call: TRBD2
cdr3_aa: CASSYPLGGAADTQYF; cdr3_nt: TGTGCCAGCAGTTACCCACTAGGGGGGGCCGCAGATACGCAGTATTTT; clone_size: .; j_call: TRBJ2-3; v_call: TRBV2; d_call: .
cdr3_aa: CSVSRSPEAFF; cdr3_nt: TGCAGCGTTTCACGGAGTCCTGAAGCTTTCTTT; clone_size: many; j_call: TRBJ1-1; v_call: TRBV29-1; d_call: .
cdr3_aa: CASSSARTGGDTQYF; cdr3_nt: TGCGCCAGCAGCTCCGCCCGGACAGGGGGGGATACGCAGTATTTT; clone_size: many; j_call: TRBJ2-3; v_call: TRBV5-1; d_call: TRBD1
cdr3_aa: CASSPSQEMNTEAFF; cdr3_nt: TGTGCCAGCAGTCCTTCACAGGAGATGAACACTGAAGCTTTCTTT; clone_size: many; j_call: TRBJ1-1; v_call: TRBV6-5; d_call: .
cdr3_aa: CASSTFRPSTDTQYF; cdr3_nt: TGTGCCAGCAGCACATTCAGGCCTAGCACAGATACGCAGTATTTT; clone_size: many; j_call: TRBJ2-3; v_call: TRBV7-9; d_call: .
cdr3_aa: CSATDALQGLETQYF; cdr3_nt: TGCAGTGCAACGGACGCACTACAGGGTCTGGAGACCCAGTACTTC; clone_size: few; j_call: TRBJ2-5; v_call: TRBV20-1; d_call: .
cdr3_aa: CASMISESSYNEQFF; cdr3_nt: TGTGCCAGCATGATAAGCGAGAGCTCCTACAATGAGCAGTTCTTC; clone_size: many; j_call: TRBJ2-1; v_call: TRBV6-1; d_call: .
cdr3_aa: CASSQGGQVNYGYTF; cdr3_nt: TGCGCCAGCAGCCAGGGGGGACAGGTTAACTATGGCTACACCTTC; clone_size: many; j_call: TRBJ1-2; v_call: TRBV4-1; d_call: TRBD1
cdr3_aa: CASTLDEQFF; cdr3_nt: TGTGCCAGTACCCTGGATGAGCAGTTCTTC; clone_size: many; j_call: TRBJ2-1; v_call: TRBV9; d_call: .
cdr3_aa: CASSVPSGSDTQYF; cdr3_nt: TGTGCCAGCAGTGTGCCTAGCGGGTCGGATACGCAGTATTTT; clone_size: many; j_call: TRBJ2-3; v_call: TRBV2; d_call: TRBD2
cdr3_aa: CASSQTGTVNSPLHF; cdr3_nt: TGTGCCAGCAGCCAAACCGGGACGGTTAATTCACCCCTCCACTTT; clone_size: many; j_call: TRBJ1-6; v_call: TRBV11-2; d_call: .
cdr3_aa: CASRTSGRNEQYF; cdr3_nt: TGTGCCAGCCGGACTAGCGGGAGGAACGAGCAGTACTTC; clone_size: many; j_call: TRBJ2-7; v_call: TRBV6-2/TRBV6-3; d_call: TRBD2
cdr3_aa: CASSLSGTGTEQYF; cdr3_nt: TGTGCCAGCAGTTTGTCCGGGACAGGTACCGAGCAGTACTTC; clone_size: many; j_call: TRBJ2-7; v_call: TRBV27; d_call: TRBD1